This section outlines one T cell receptor beta chain sequence together with its context. The antigen remains undetermined. Other DNA sequences in the same sample also yield this CDR3. Method: immunoSEQ multiplex PCR; TCRdb's copy keeps in-frame clones and lacks some. The repertoire consists of roughly 150,000 clones, with roughly 89% occurring once and the leading ten covering roughly 1.5%. J lost 1 base, V lost 4 bases, and 1 base had no gene match. CDR3 length: 14 amino acids. The V gene's germline CDR1 is MNHEY and CDR2 SVGAGI. The data were taken from a study of T cell responses to AZD1222 COVID-19 vaccine. For the study at large: Researchers grouped second doses given at about 4 or about 12 weeks into one pool. General study findings and limits: Within unmutated variant regions lay the reported targets of nearly half of spike-specific TCRs. Baseline testing showed seropositivity in only 6 or 7 AZD1222 recipients. Rises in breadth and depth of Spike-specific TCRs came after two AZD1222 doses.

The source is an adult in good health. Sequences were derived from peripheral blood, sampled on day 0 of AZD1222 vaccination. The chain combines TRBV6-5 with TRBJ1-1; TRBD1 aligns across 9 bases. CDR3 in amino acids: CASSWDRANTEAFF. DNA of the CDR3: TGTGCCAGCAGTTGGGACAGGGCGAACACTGAAGCTTTCTTT.